This is a list of T cell receptor beta chains from one sample in a study of blood T cell repertoires in COVID-19. Assay: immunoSEQ multiplex PCR; the TCRdb copy retains only in-frame clones and omits some. The table has roughly 240,000 clones, approximately 83% seen once. The sequencing input was peripheral blood. These receptors came from a woman aged 25 to 39 who had recovered from COVID-19. Both conserved end residues are part of each CDR3. A D gene is named only where the DNA matches it firmly. Clone size is given for some rows only: seen once, a few or many times, or a class if the clone is expanded.

TRBV5-4	TRBD1	NA	TRBJ1-2	CASSPRDRDYGYTF	TGTGCCAGCAGCCCCCGGGACAGGGACTATGGCTACACCTTC
TRBV18	NA	few	TRBJ2-5	CASSPREGGETQYF	TGTGCCAGCTCACCACGGGAAGGAGGGGAGACCCAGTACTTC
TRBV2	NA	NA	TRBJ1-5	CASSEQGEDQPQHF	TGTGCCAGCAGTGAACAGGGTGAGGATCAGCCCCAGCATTTT
TRBV9	NA	once	TRBJ1-4	CASSEGGNEKLFF	TGTGCCAGCAGCGAAGGAGGTAATGAAAAACTGTTTTTT
TRBV18	NA	NA	TRBJ1-6	CASSPTGYNSPLHF	TGTGCCAGCTCACCGACAGGATATAATTCACCCCTCCACTTT
TRBV7-2	TRBD2	NA	TRBJ2-1	CASSRSAGGPSNEQFF	TGTGCCAGCAGCAGATCAGCGGGGGGGCCTAGCAATGAGCAGTTCTTC
TRBV6-2/TRBV6-3	TRBD2	few	TRBJ2-2	CASSFSGGAPGELFF	TGTGCCAGCAGCTTTAGCGGGGGGGCTCCCGGGGAGCTGTTTTTT
TRBV2	TRBD1	NA	TRBJ1-6	CASSGTGGPISLHF	TGTGCCAGCAGTGGGACAGGGGGCCCTATTTCCCTCCACTTT
TRBV5-6	NA	once	TRBJ2-3	CASSLWVQGNTQYF	TGTGCCAGCAGCTTGTGGGTTCAGGGAAATACGCAGTATTTT
TRBV5-1	TRBD2	NA	TRBJ2-5	CASSLLRGTQETQYF	TGCGCCAGCAGCTTGTTGCGGGGGACTCAAGAGACCCAGTACTTC
TRBV7-2	NA	NA	TRBJ2-3	CASSPGVTLRAFTDTQYF	TGTGCCAGCAGCCCCGGGGTGACGCTGAGGGCCTTCACAGATACGCAGTATTTT
TRBV27	TRBD1	NA	TRBJ2-7	CASRKPPGQGNDEQYF	TGTGCCAGCAGGAAACCCCCGGGACAGGGTAATGACGAGCAGTACTTC
TRBV5-6	NA	NA	TRBJ2-1	CASSLRGTWDEQFF	TGTGCCAGCAGCTTGCGGGGTACCTGGGATGAGCAGTTCTTC